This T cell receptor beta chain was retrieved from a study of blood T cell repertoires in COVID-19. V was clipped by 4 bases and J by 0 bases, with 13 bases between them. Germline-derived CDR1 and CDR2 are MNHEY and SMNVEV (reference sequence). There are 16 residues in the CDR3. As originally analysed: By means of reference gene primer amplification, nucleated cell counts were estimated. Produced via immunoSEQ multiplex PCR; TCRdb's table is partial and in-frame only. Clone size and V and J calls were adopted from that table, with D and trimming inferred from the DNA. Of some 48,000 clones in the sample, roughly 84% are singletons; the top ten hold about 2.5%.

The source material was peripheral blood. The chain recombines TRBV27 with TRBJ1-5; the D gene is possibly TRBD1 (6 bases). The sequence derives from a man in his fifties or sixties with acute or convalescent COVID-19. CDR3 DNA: TGTGCCAGCAGTTCACAGGGTTGGGATAGCAATCAGCCCCAGCATTTT. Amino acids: CASSSQGWDSNQPQHF.